Below, 7 T cell receptor beta chains from the same sample are listed, as sequenced in a study of shared T cell receptors in the human thymus (dated by TCRdb to the early 2020s). Library prep was done by the immunoSEQ multiplex PCR assay. The clones in this table, taken by TCRdb from immuneACCESS, are in-frame only. Not every clone is retained; where verified, under half of the shortfall comes from an unresolved V gene, and the cause of the rest is unknown. This sample lists roughly 700,000 clones; over 75% were detected once. The top ten constitute about 0.01% of the sample. These same data were also listed under a study on human thymus T cells.

Material: thymocytes. These receptors were taken from a boy younger than two with a congenital heart defect. Donor details come from another sample of the same person, matched by shared clones.

The chain carries TRBV9 and TRBJ1-3; no clear D. The CDR3 consists of 16 residues. CDR1 SGDLS and CDR2 YYNGEE come from the germline V gene. V was pared by 4 bases and J by 2 bases, with 16 bases between. The CDR3 nucleotides read TGTGCCAGCAGCTCCCCGGGATCACCCCCTGGAAACACCATATATTTT. Its protein is CASSSPGSPPGNTIYF.

This chain links TRBV28 with TRBJ2-1; 9 bases agree with TRBD2. The CDR3 covers 17 residues. The trim removed 10 bases at V and 1 base at J, leaving 14 bases unmatched. Looked up from germline, CDR1 is MDHEN and CDR2 is SYDVKM. CDR3 in DNA: TGTGCCATCACCTCGGTTAGCGGGAGTCCTTCCTACAATGAGCAGTTCTTC. Protein: CAITSVSGSPSYNEQFF.

The chain combines TRBV29-1 with TRBJ1-1; TRBD1 might be the D (5 bases). V was pared by 6 bases and J by 1 base, with 9 bases between. Per germline, CDR1 SQVTM and CDR2 ANQGSEA. The CDR3 sequence is 12 residues long. The CDR3 region is CSVGRGNTEAFF. The CDR3 DNA is TGCAGCGTCGGGAGGGGGAACACTGAAGCTTTCTTT.

This chain links TRBV4-3 with TRBJ2-5; 13 bases are shared with TRBD2. The CDR3 spans 18 residues. Germline assignment: CDR1 LGHNA and CDR2 YSLEER. V gave up 0 bases and J gave up 3 bases; unmatched junction bases: 7. DNA of the CDR3: TGCGCCAGCAGCCAAGACCAGGGGACTAGCGGGACCAAAGAGACCCAGTACTTC. Its protein product is CASSQDQGTSGTKETQYF.

The rearrangement links TRBV7-2 to TRBJ2-3; TRBD2 aligns across 7 bases. Germline-derived CDR1 and CDR2 are SGHTA and FQGNSA. The CDR3 extends over 15 amino acids. Trimming cost V 5 bases and J 0 bases; bases outside gene matches: 5. In DNA, the CDR3 is TGTGCCAGCAGCAGGCGGGAGAGAAGCACAGATACGCAGTATTTT. As protein: CASSRRERSTDTQYF.

This clone has only one observation. This chain joins TRBV7-9 and TRBJ1-5, with 7 bases that match TRBD1. Per germline, CDR1 SEHNR and CDR2 FQNEAQ (reference sequence). The CDR3 runs to 17 residues. J gave up 6 bases and V 1 base, and 12 bases lay outside the gene matches. The CDR3 region has the DNA TGTGCCAGCAGCTTAGATTGGGACAGCCGCGACAGTCAGCCCCAGCATTTT. Encoded protein: CASSLDWDSRDSQPQHF.

This sequence joins TRBV9 and TRBJ2-5; 11 bases line up with TRBD2. Germline V gene sequence: CDR1 SGDLS, CDR2 YYNGEE. This CDR3 is 16 amino acids long. V was clipped by 0 bases and J by 3 bases; unmatched bases: 4. The CDR3 protein is CASSVAGSGREETQYF. The CDR3 DNA sequence: TGTGCCAGCAGCGTAGCCGGTAGCGGGAGGGAAGAGACCCAGTACTTC.